This TCR beta chain appears in the sequencing data of a study of blood T cell repertoires in COVID-19. Enrollees, about 18 to 89 years old, lived in around 23 US areas. Within 2 weeks before study entry, exposed participants met a COVID-19 case. Profiling relied on immunoSEQ multiplex PCR, and the TCRdb table lists in-frame clones only, not all of them. The sample holds a few hundred thousand clones, roughly 89% seen once. The CDR3 has 17 residues. V was pared by 1 base and J by 0 bases, with 9 bases of the junction left unmatched. Per the germline V gene, CDR1 is SEHNR and CDR2 is FQNEAQ (reference sequence).

This TCR derives from a young man who had been exposed to COVID-19. Sequencing was performed on PBMCs or T cells enriched from blood (not recorded which). The chain combines TRBV7-9 with TRBJ2-7; 7 nucleotides align to TRBD1. The CDR3 spells CASSLGLGQTDSYEQYF. CDR3 DNA: TGTGCCAGCAGCTTAGGTCTGGGACAGACCGACTCCTACGAGCAGTACTTC.